This entry describes one T cell receptor (beta chain). The data stem from a study of blood T cell repertoires in COVID-19. The table came from immunoSEQ multiplex PCR; TCRdb's copy has only in-frame clones and leaves some out. The sample has about 62,000 clones; 86% are singletons. Germline V gene sequence: CDR1 SGHTA, CDR2 FQGTGA. V gave up 4 bases and J gave up 6 bases; unmatched junction bases: 8. The CDR3 loop spans 16 amino acids. Material for sequencing was peripheral blood. The TCR originated in a woman older than 75 with acute or convalescent COVID-19. The V and J genes are TRBV7-3 and TRBJ2-3, with 12 positions matching TRBD2. The CDR3 bases are TGTGCCAGCAGCTCCTCTAGCGGGAGGGCAAGGGATACGCAGTATTTT. Encoded protein: CASSSSSGRARDTQYF.